The rows below give T cell receptor beta chains drawn from one sample of a study of metastatic and nonmetastatic thyroid tumors. MiXCR re-clonotyped the PCR reads for TCRdb. The data show roughly 24,000 clones, around 21% seen once. Input material: blood. The receptors come from a male donor with papillary thyroid cancer or a benign thyroid nodule (not recorded which). Some clones in this sample may be carry-over from other donors' samples. Each CDR3 is given with its conserved first and last residue. A D gene is named only where the DNA matches it firmly. Clone size is not always given. Where it is, it says once, few, many or a class for expanded clones.

clone size	V gene	J gene	D gene	CDR3 DNA	CDR3 protein
many	TRBV7-2	TRBJ2-1	-	TGTGCCAGCAGCTTACCGACTAGTATGGTGTCGAGCTCCTACAATGAGCAGTTCTTC	CASSLPTSMVSSSYNEQFF
-	TRBV3-1	TRBJ1-2	-	TGTGCCAGCAGCCATGGGACCGGATATGGCTACACCTTC	CASSHGTGYGYTF
few	TRBV28	TRBJ2-7	-	TGTGCCAGCAGCGGGGGACGCAGCTCCTACGAGCAGTACTTC	CASSGGRSSYEQYF
few	TRBV30	TRBJ1-2	-	TGTGCCTGGAGTGTACAGGGCCTCATCTATGGCTACACCTTC	CAWSVQGLIYGYTF
many	TRBV7-8	TRBJ2-7	-	TGTGCCAGCAGCTTAGCGAGGGGAAGTGGCTACGAGCAGTACTTC	CASSLARGSGYEQYF
-	TRBV12-3/TRBV12-4	TRBJ2-5	TRBD2	TGTGCCAGCACCCCTCCGGGATGGCTAGCGGGAGTAGAGACCCAGTACTTC	CASTPPGWLAGVETQYF
many	TRBV7-6	TRBJ2-5	-	TGTGCCAGCAGCTTAGGTCTGGGACAACAAGAGACCCAGTACTTC	CASSLGLGQQETQYF
many	TRBV3-1	TRBJ1-6	-	TGTGCCAGCAGCCTGCAGGGGTATAATTCACCCCTCCACTTT	CASSLQGYNSPLHF
many	TRBV11-2	TRBJ2-2	-	TGTGCCAGCAGCTTAGTTTCCACCGGGGAGCTGTTTTTT	CASSLVSTGELFF
many	TRBV19	TRBJ2-6	-	TGTGCCAGTAGTCGATCCAGGCGTAGCTCTGGGGCCAACGTCCTGACTTTC	CASSRSRRSSGANVLTF
few	TRBV15	TRBJ1-6	-	TGTGCCACCAGCAGGAGCAGGGATTCACCCCTCCACTTT	CATSRSRDSPLHF
many	TRBV19	TRBJ2-1	TRBD1	TGTGCCAGTAGTCCCTCTAGGGACAGGGCCTACAATGAGCAGTTCTTC	CASSPSRDRAYNEQFF
many	TRBV5-1	TRBJ1-5	-	TGCGCCAGCAGCTTGTCGCCAGAAACCAATCAGCCCCAGCATTTT	CASSLSPETNQPQHF
medium-sized	TRBV28	TRBJ1-1	-	TGTGCCAGCAGTTTGGTGGCAGGAGGGACTGAAGCTTTCTTT	CASSLVAGGTEAFF
many	TRBV6-4	TRBJ2-3	TRBD2	TGTGCCAGCAGTAGACTAGCGGAAGGCACAGATACGCAGTATTTT	CASSRLAEGTDTQYF
-	TRBV6-1	TRBJ1-1	TRBD1	TGTGCCAGCAGCCACGGGGACAGGGGCGGTGAAGCTTTATTT	CASSHGDRGGEALF
-	TRBV15	TRBJ1-1	-	TGTGCCACCAGCACTTCACAGGGGAACACTGAAGCTTTCTTT	CATSTSQGNTEAFF
few	TRBV11-2	TRBJ2-3	-	TGTGCCAGCAGCTTAGGGGTACACCCGAGCACAGATACGCAGTATTTT	CASSLGVHPSTDTQYF
-	TRBV4-1	TRBJ2-7	TRBD2	TGCGCCAGCAGCGAAGTCCGTTCTAGCGGGAGTGCCTACGAGCAGTACTTC	CASSEVRSSGSAYEQYF
many	TRBV12-3/TRBV12-4	TRBJ1-3	-	TGTGCCAGCAGTTTTGGGCCAGGCGACTATAGATACTCTGGAAACACCATATATTTT	CASSFGPGDYRYSGNTIYF
few	TRBV6-1	TRBJ2-1	TRBD2	TGTGCCAGCAGTGAATCCGGACTAGTTAATGAGCAGTTCTTC	CASSESGLVNEQFF
-	TRBV20-1	TRBJ2-1	-	TGCAGTGCTAGCAGCGGGCCTCCCAGCTTCTTC	CSASSGPPSFF
-	TRBV7-6	TRBJ2-1	TRBD2	TGTGCCAGCAGCCCGCGACTAGCTTCGAGCTCCTACAATGAGCAGCTCTTC	CASSPRLASSSYNEQLF
medium-sized	TRBV4-1	TRBJ1-4	-	TGCGCCAGCAGCTACCGTGACGGCGAAAAACTGTTTTTT	CASSYRDGEKLFF
many	TRBV3-1	TRBJ1-3	TRBD1	TGTGCCAGCAGCCCCACAGGGGGCGCGGGGGGAAACACCATATATTTT	CASSPTGGAGGNTIYF
-	TRBV20-1	TRBJ2-7	TRBD1	TGTAGTGCGCCAAACACCGGGACAGGCAACTACGAGCAGTACTTC	CSAPNTGTGNYEQYF
many	TRBV7-3	TRBJ1-1	TRBD1	TGTGCCAGCAGTTCAGGGGGGAGAGCTGAAGCTTTCTTT	CASSSGGRAEAFF
-	TRBV2	TRBJ1-2	-	TGTGCCAGCATTTCGAGACCGGGGATCGATGGCTACACCTTC	CASISRPGIDGYTF
-	TRBV12-3/TRBV12-4	TRBJ1-2	TRBD1	TGTGCCAGCAGTCTCCGGGACAGGCTCCATGGCTACACCTTC	CASSLRDRLHGYTF
many	TRBV28	TRBJ1-1	-	TGTGCCAGCAGTTTAGTCCAGGGCGACACTGAAGCTTTCTTT	CASSLVQGDTEAFF
many	TRBV7-2	TRBJ2-6	-	TGTGCCAGCAGCTTAAACATAGTGTCTGGGGCCAACGTCCTGACTTTC	CASSLNIVSGANVLTF
few	TRBV6-5	TRBJ1-2	TRBD1	TGTGCCAGCAGTTCGGACAGGGAAGGCTACACCTTC	CASSSDREGYTF
few	TRBV5-5	TRBJ2-7	-	TGTGCCAGCAGCTTGGGGACAGTTCTGTACGAGCAGTACTTC	CASSLGTVLYEQYF
few	TRBV19	TRBJ1-6	TRBD1	TGTGCCAGTAGATCGGACAGGGCGACGAATTCACCCCTCCACTTT	CASRSDRATNSPLHF
once	TRBV9	TRBJ2-7	-	TGTGCCAGCAGCCCTCTTCACCGGGACAACGAGCAGTACTTC	CASSPLHRDNEQYF
many	TRBV6-4	TRBJ1-6	-	TGTGCCAGCAGTGAAGGGACCGATAATTCACCCCTCCACTTT	CASSEGTDNSPLHF
many	TRBV15	TRBJ2-5	TRBD1	TGTGCCACCAGCAGAGATCGGACAGGGGAAGAGACCCAGTACTTC	CATSRDRTGEETQYF
-	TRBV6-1	TRBJ2-3	-	TGTGCCAGCAGCTTGGACTTCTCGGATACGCAGTATTTT	CASSLDFSDTQYF
many	TRBV5-1	TRBJ2-3	TRBD2	TGCGCCAGCAGCTTCGGGGACTACCAAGATACGCAGTATTTT	CASSFGDYQDTQYF
once	TRBV3-1	TRBJ2-1	-	TGTGCCAGCAGCCAACGCCCTCCCCTGGGATTGAATGAGCAGTTCTTC	CASSQRPPLGLNEQFF
-	TRBV2	TRBJ1-6	-	TGTGCCTCCATCCGTGAGGGAAATTCACCCATCCACTTT	CASIREGNSPIHF